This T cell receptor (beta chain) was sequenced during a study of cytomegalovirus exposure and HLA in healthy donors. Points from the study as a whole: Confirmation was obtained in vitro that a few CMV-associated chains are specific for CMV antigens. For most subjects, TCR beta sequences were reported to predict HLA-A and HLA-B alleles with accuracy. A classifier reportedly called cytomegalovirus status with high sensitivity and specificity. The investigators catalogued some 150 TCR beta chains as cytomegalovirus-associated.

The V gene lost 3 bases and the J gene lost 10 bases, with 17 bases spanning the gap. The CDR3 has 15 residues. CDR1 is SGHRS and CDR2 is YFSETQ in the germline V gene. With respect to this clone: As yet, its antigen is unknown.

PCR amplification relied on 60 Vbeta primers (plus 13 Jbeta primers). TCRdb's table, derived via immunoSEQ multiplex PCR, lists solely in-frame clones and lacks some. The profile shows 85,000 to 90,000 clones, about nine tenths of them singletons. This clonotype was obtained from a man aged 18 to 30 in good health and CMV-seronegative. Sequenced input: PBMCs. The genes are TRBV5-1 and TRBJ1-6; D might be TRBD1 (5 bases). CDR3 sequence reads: CASSSLVGGESPLHF. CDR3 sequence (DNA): TGCGCCAGCAGCTCCCTGGTGGGAGGGGAATCACCCCTCCACTTT.